A selection of T cell receptor beta chains follows, all from one sample in a study of CXCR3-negative and CXCR3-positive naive CD8 T cells. TCRdb reprocessed the 5' RACE reads and keeps a single row for each CDR3 protein, giving no DNA. The sample table includes around 140,000 distinct CDR3 sequences. Sequenced input: naive CXCR3- CD8+ T cells from blood. These receptors were collected from a human donor in good health. Some clones in this sample may be carry-over from other donors' samples. Both conserved end residues are part of each CDR3.

J: TRBJ1-1; V: TRBV18; CDR3: CASSRLDTLNTEAFF
J: TRBJ2-1; V: TRBV28; CDR3: CVSGRGWDNEQFF
J: TRBJ1-2; V: TRBV20-1; CDR3: CSARKQGQWDGYTF
J: TRBJ1-4; V: TRBV28; CDR3: CATSLLGANEKLFF
J: TRBJ2-2; V: TRBV6-2/TRBV6-3; CDR3: CASSYFDTGELFF
J: TRBJ2-7; V: TRBV7-9; CDR3: CASRLEAGAPYEQYF
J: TRBJ2-1; V: TRBV4-2; CDR3: CASEDRSSYNEQFF
J: TRBJ2-1; V: TRBV11-2; CDR3: CASSSWTSGGSNEQFF
J: TRBJ2-1; V: TRBV28; CDR3: CASSSRSGEQFF
J: TRBJ2-1; V: TRBV5-5; CDR3: CASRTANNEQFF
J: TRBJ2-2; V: TRBV5-6; CDR3: CASSLLFGPSGELFF
J: TRBJ2-2; V: TRBV29-1; CDR3: CSAFGLGGELFF
J: TRBJ2-1; V: TRBV14; CDR3: CASQSTSASYNEQFF
J: TRBJ2-7; V: TRBV11-2; CDR3: CASSLDRQAQQYF
J: TRBJ1-4; V: TRBV28; CDR3: CASSLFAPETGEKLFF
J: TRBJ2-7; V: TRBV10-3; CDR3: CAISEPGSLNYEQYF
J: TRBJ2-5; V: TRBV29-1; CDR3: CSVSGLGETQYF
J: TRBJ2-1; V: TRBV5-1; CDR3: CASSLFGENEQFF
J: TRBJ1-1; V: TRBV7-9; CDR3: CASSLSGTGMNTEAFF
J: TRBJ1-3; V: TRBV7-9; CDR3: CASSLVDLGDTIYF
J: TRBJ2-2; V: TRBV29-1; CDR3: CSVEGQGYTGELFF
J: TRBJ2-2; V: TRBV29-1; CDR3: CSVALATGELFF
J: TRBJ1-5; V: TRBV28; CDR3: CASSRGRGQPQHF
J: TRBJ1-1; V: TRBV29-1; CDR3: CSVRGPAGEAFF
J: TRBJ1-2; V: TRBV4-2; CDR3: CASSRRQDGYTF
J: TRBJ2-7; V: TRBV3-1; CDR3: CASSQDRGSGTGYEQYF
J: TRBJ2-1; V: TRBV29-1; CDR3: CSVTLEFSYNEQFF
J: TRBJ1-2; V: TRBV29-1; CDR3: CSVTPGTVRTSNYGYTF
J: TRBJ2-7; V: TRBV9; CDR3: CASSNRDRSYEQYF
J: TRBJ2-2; V: TRBV29-1; CDR3: CSVEERPVTGELFF
J: TRBJ2-7; V: TRBV7-9; CDR3: CASSPPGTATYEQYF
J: TRBJ2-1; V: TRBV3-1; CDR3: CASSQDPGGNEQFF
J: TRBJ2-7; V: TRBV29-1; CDR3: CSVVGPGTGSEQYF
J: TRBJ2-3; V: TRBV7-6; CDR3: CASSDRTGGTDTQYF
J: TRBJ2-7; V: TRBV29-1; CDR3: CSALGGQSYEQYF
J: TRBJ2-7; V: TRBV11-2; CDR3: CASSLTQSQVAGAYEQYF
J: TRBJ1-1; V: TRBV6-6; CDR3: CASSYPQGGVRSTEAFF
J: TRBJ2-7; V: TRBV6-1; CDR3: CASSTPRTGWEAYEQYF
J: TRBJ2-3; V: TRBV18; CDR3: CASSPVQLAVLSDTQYF
J: TRBJ2-7; V: TRBV28; CDR3: CASSTEFKGIYEQYF
J: TRBJ2-1; V: TRBV29-1; CDR3: CSVDKPGTSGPNEQFF
J: TRBJ2-7; V: TRBV12-3/TRBV12-4; CDR3: CASSLAWVSSYEQYF
J: TRBJ1-2; V: TRBV6-5; CDR3: CASSYSGAGYGYTF
J: TRBJ1-1; V: TRBV19; CDR3: CATRPGGNTEAFF
J: TRBJ1-1; V: TRBV24-1; CDR3: CAIRDGLNTEAFF